A selection of T cell receptor beta chains follows, all from one sample in a study of beta chain features in type 1 diabetes. Clones were sequenced by immunoSEQ multiplex PCR, and TCRdb holds only the in-frame ones, with some missing. The table has approximately 600,000 clones, around 12% seen once. The sequencing input was naive CD4+ T cells from blood. The receptor source for this set is a man under 40 with type 1 diabetes. The CDR3 runs from the conserved cysteine through the conserved F or W. The D gene is left open where the match is weak. Expanded clones are given a class, and other clones once, few, many or no size at all.

TRBJ2-6,NA,TRBV9,TRBD1,CASSVSLYSGTEVLTF,TGTGCCAGCAGCGTATCCCTATATTCCGGGACAGAAGTCCTGACTTTC
TRBJ2-4,NA,TRBV7-9,TRBD2,CASSDLGGAGNIQYF,TGTGCCAGCAGCGATCTCGGGGGGGCTGGGAACATTCAGTACTTC
TRBJ1-2,few,TRBV5-6,NA,CASSLPSTRSTGYTF,TGTGCCAGCAGCTTGCCCTCGACGAGAAGCACTGGCTACACCTTC
TRBJ2-3,NA,TRBV9,NA,CASSPRDPLTDTQYF,TGTGCCAGCAGCCCCCGGGACCCCCTCACAGATACGCAGTATTTT
TRBJ2-6,NA,TRBV28,NA,CASSSPGANVLTF,TGTGCCAGCAGTTCGCCTGGGGCCAACGTCCTGACTTTC
TRBJ2-3,NA,TRBV5-1,NA,CASSLPPGTSTDTQYF,TGCGCCAGCAGCTTACCGCCGGGGACCAGCACAGATACGCAGTATTTT
TRBJ2-5,NA,TRBV19,NA,CASSKSTQETQYF,TGTGCCAGTAGTAAATCGACCCAAGAGACCCAGTACTTC
TRBJ2-1,few,TRBV19,NA,CASMVGRSYNEQFF,TGTGCCAGTATGGTTGGAAGGTCCTACAATGAGCAGTTCTTC
TRBJ1-3,few,TRBV27,NA,CASSSPGSSGNTIYF,TGTGCCAGCAGTTCCCCAGGGTCTTCTGGAAACACCATATATTTT
TRBJ1-5,NA,TRBV29-1,TRBD1,CSVTGDDSNQPQHF,TGCAGCGTCACAGGGGATGATAGCAATCAGCCCCAGCATTTT
TRBJ2-1,few,TRBV15,NA,CATSLGQPYNEQFF,TGTGCCACCAGCCTAGGACAGCCCTACAATGAGCAGTTCTTC
TRBJ2-5,NA,TRBV7-2,NA,CASSFSGQETQYF,TGTGCCAGCAGCTTTTCAGGACAAGAGACCCAGTACTTC
TRBJ2-1,few,TRBV11-2,TRBD1,CASSLGGQGINEQFF,TGTGCCAGCAGCTTAGGGGGACAGGGGATCAATGAGCAGTTCTTC
TRBJ2-5,few,TRBV30,NA,CAWSRGAETQYF,TGTGCCTGGAGTAGGGGGGCAGAGACCCAGTACTTC
TRBJ2-7,NA,TRBV15,NA,CATSRRVNSYEQYF,TGTGCCACCAGCAGGCGAGTTAACTCCTACGAGCAGTACTTC
TRBJ1-2,NA,TRBV10-3,TRBD1,CAIREPGQGSDYGYTF,TGTGCCATCAGGGAACCGGGACAGGGATCGGACTATGGCTACACCTTC
TRBJ1-1,NA,TRBV29-1,NA,CSVVIRFEAFF,TGCAGCGTTGTTATACGTTTTGAAGCTTTCTTT
TRBJ1-1,few,TRBV7-9,TRBD1,CASSGQAAEAFF,TGTGCCAGCAGCGGACAGGCAGCTGAAGCTTTCTTT
TRBJ2-7,few,TRBV10-3,NA,CAISNVYEQYF,TGTGCCATCAGTAACGTCTACGAGCAGTACTTC
TRBJ2-7,NA,TRBV10-3,NA,CAISESAHEQYF,TGTGCCATCAGTGAGTCGGCCCACGAGCAGTACTTC
TRBJ2-7,NA,TRBV7-2,NA,CATGTANSYEQYF,TGTGCCACCGGGACCGCGAACTCCTACGAGCAGTACTTC
TRBJ2-4,few,TRBV5-4,NA,CASTSSGRRNGNIQYF,TGTGCCAGCACCTCCTCCGGCAGAAGAAACGGGAACATTCAGTACTTC
TRBJ1-5,NA,TRBV5-4,NA,CASSGQGSNQPQHF,TGTGCCAGCAGCGGGCAAGGTAGCAATCAGCCCCAGCATTTT
TRBJ1-1,NA,TRBV10-3,NA,CAISESGLGRGTEAFF,TGTGCCATCAGTGAGTCCGGGCTGGGGAGGGGCACTGAAGCTTTCTTT
TRBJ1-2,few,TRBV7-2,NA,CASSSQEGNGYTF,TGTGCCAGCAGCTCCCAGGAGGGTAACGGCTACACCTTC
TRBJ1-2,NA,TRBV2,NA,CASSVTVNYGYTF,TGTGCCAGCAGCGTAACAGTTAACTATGGCTACACCTTC
TRBJ1-5,few,TRBV18,TRBD1,CASSRGENQPQHF,TGTGCCAGCTCCAGGGGGGAAAATCAGCCCCAGCATTTT
TRBJ2-2,few,TRBV7-9,NA,CASSSNPGTVSVNTGELFF,TGTGCCAGCAGCTCTAACCCAGGGACTGTTTCGGTAAACACCGGGGAGCTGTTTTTT
TRBJ1-5,once,TRBV27,TRBD1,CASSPGQGVRQPQHF,TGTGCCAGCAGTCCGGGACAGGGGGTAAGACAGCCCCAGCATTTT
TRBJ2-1,NA,TRBV18,NA,CASSPTTGSYNEQFF,TGTGCCAGCTCACCAACAACAGGGTCCTACAATGAGCAGTTCTTC
TRBJ2-5,NA,TRBV7-2,NA,CASSLYQETQYF,TGTGCCAGCAGCTTATACCAAGAGACCCAGTACTTC
TRBJ2-4,NA,TRBV4-3,NA,CASSRQADENIQYF,TGCGCCAGCAGCCGCCAGGCAGACGAAAACATTCAGTACTTC
TRBJ2-5,NA,TRBV4-3,TRBD2,CASSQVSGVQETQYF,TGCGCCAGCAGCCAAGTTAGCGGGGTTCAAGAGACCCAGTACTTC
TRBJ1-2,NA,TRBV28,NA,CASSPPGYGYTF,TGTGCCAGCAGTCCCCCGGGCTATGGCTACACCTTC
TRBJ1-2,NA,TRBV9,TRBD1,CASSAGTVTNYGYTF,TGTGCCAGCAGCGCCGGGACAGTCACTAACTATGGCTACACCTTC
TRBJ1-5,NA,TRBV7-9,TRBD1,CASSRGTGVNQPQHF,TGTGCCAGCAGCCGAGGGACAGGGGTCAATCAGCCCCAGCATTTT
TRBJ1-2,NA,TRBV7-9,NA,CASSPYGTGGVYGYTF,TGTGCCAGCAGCCCTTATGGAACAGGCGGCGTCTATGGCTACACCTTC
TRBJ1-1,once,TRBV7-2,NA,CASSYAGLPETEAFF,TGTGCCAGCAGCTACGCTGGTTTACCCGAAACTGAAGCTTTCTTT
TRBJ1-2,few,TRBV7-9,NA,CASSLDSYGYTF,TGTGCCAGCAGCCTGGACAGCTATGGCTACACCTTC
TRBJ2-7,few,TRBV18,TRBD1,CASSPGTGGRWEQYF,TGTGCCAGCTCACCAGGGACAGGGGGCCGCTGGGAGCAGTACTTC
TRBJ1-1,NA,TRBV5-4,TRBD1,CASSRTGGHTEAFF,TGTGCCAGCAGCAGGACAGGGGGCCACACTGAAGCTTTCTTT
TRBJ2-3,NA,TRBV5-1,TRBD2,CASSSSGGTDTQYF,TGCGCCAGCAGCTCTAGCGGGGGCACAGATACGCAGTATTTT
TRBJ1-1,NA,TRBV7-2,NA,CASSSNTEAFF,TGTGCCAGCAGCTCCAACACTGAAGCTTTCTTT
TRBJ2-2,few,TRBV9,NA,CASSVVDGNTGELFF,TGTGCCAGCAGCGTAGTAGACGGTAACACCGGGGAGCTGTTTTTT
TRBJ2-5,NA,TRBV7-6,NA,CASSLGYVQGPQETQYF,TGTGCCAGCAGCTTAGGCTATGTACAGGGCCCTCAAGAGACCCAGTACTTC
TRBJ2-3,few,TRBV10-3,NA,CAINQGNTTDTQYF,TGTGCCATCAATCAGGGAAATACAACAGATACGCAGTATTTT
TRBJ2-5,NA,TRBV30,NA,CAWSVGVRETQYF,TGTGCCTGGAGTGTTGGTGTGAGAGAGACCCAGTACTTC
TRBJ2-3,NA,TRBV4-2,TRBD2,CASSQDSGGTDTQYF,TGTGCCAGCAGCCAAGATTCCGGGGGGACAGATACGCAGTATTTT
TRBJ1-1,few,TRBV7-9,TRBD1,CASHGQAQNTEAFF,TGTGCCAGTCACGGACAGGCGCAGAACACTGAAGCTTTCTTT